A single sample gave rise to the 20 T cell receptor beta chains below, sequenced in a study of T cells expressing NK-cell markers. TCRdb derives one entry per CDR3 protein from the 5' RACE reads, leaving out DNA. The data show some 340,000 distinct CDR3 sequences, and the top ten clones hold roughly 5.2%. Sample: blood T cells: a sorted CD56 or NKG2C T cell subset, CD4+ or CD8+ T cells, or bulk PBMC T cells (not recorded which). Source of these receptors: a man aged 18 to 69 in good health.

J is TRBJ2-7 and V is TRBV7-9; the D call from TCRdb, TRBD1, cannot be confirmed without DNA. Germline-derived CDR1 and CDR2 are SEHNR and FQNEAQ (reference sequence). CDR3 length: 14 residues. This CDR3 reads CASSPSAGGREQYF.

This sequence joins TRBV24-1 and TRBJ2-5; TCRdb indicates TRBD2, and absent DNA this call remains unverified. The CDR3 length is 14 residues. Germline assignment: CDR1 KGHDR and CDR2 SFDVKD. CDR3 residues: CATSDPTRAETQYF.

This chain links TRBV9 with TRBJ1-3. This CDR3 is 14 amino acids long. CDR1 and CDR2 (germline): SGDLS, YYNGEE. CDR3 sequence: CASSVKGSGNTIYF. Looking up the rest from reference TRBV9 and TRBJ1-3 gives the full variable domain: DSGVTQTPKHLITATGQRVTLRCSPRSGDLSVYWYQQSLDQGLQFLIQYYNGEERAKGNILERFSAQQFPDLHSELNLSSLELGDSALYFCASSVKGSGNTIYFGEGSWLTVV.

The chain is built from TRBV10-3 and TRBJ2-2; TCRdb returns TRBD1, unconfirmable since there is no DNA. The CDR3 consists of 15 residues. The V gene's germline CDR1 is ENHRY and CDR2 SYGVKD. The CDR3 here is CAISPWVLNTGELFF.

CDR3 loop: CASSPRSVSYNEQFF. The chain has TRBV18 and TRBJ2-1. Germline lookup yields CDR1 KGHSH and CDR2 LQKENI. The CDR3 runs to 15 residues.

The rearrangement joins TRBV12-3 or TRBV12-4 to TRBJ1-5; lacking DNA, the TRBD1 call made by TCRdb goes unchecked. The CDR3 consists of 16 residues. The CDR3 reads CASSPWTALENQPQHF.

The genes are TRBV5-6 and TRBJ1-2. CDR1 is SGHDT and CDR2 is YYEEEE in the germline V gene. The CDR3 runs to 12 residues. The CDR3 reads CASSFDQQGYTF.

The chain combines TRBV2 with TRBJ2-1; TCRdb picks TRBD1, but there is no DNA to check that call. Germline V gives CDR1 SNHLY, CDR2 FYNNEI. The length of the CDR3 is 14 residues. CDR3 protein: CASRPLTAYNEQFF. The full variable domain, its missing parts supplied by reference TRBV2 and TRBJ2-1, is EPEVTQTPSHQVTQMGQEVILRCVPISNHLYFYWYRQILGQKVEFLVSFYNNEISEKSEIFDDQFSVERPDGSNFTLKIRSTKLEDSAMYFCASRPLTAYNEQFFGPGTRLTVL.

V gene TRBV5-5 combines with J gene TRBJ1-2; TCRdb indicates TRBD1, and absent DNA this call remains unverified. The CDR3 sequence is 14 residues long. Germline assignment: CDR1 SGHKS and CDR2 YYEKEE (reference sequence). CDR3 loop: CASSLVGTGYGYTF.

J is TRBJ2-7 and V is TRBV5-1; TCRdb's D call of TRBD1 is untestable without DNA. The germline V gene encodes CDR1 SGHRS and CDR2 YFSETQ. The CDR3 runs 14 residues. The CDR3 is CASSLNPGPNEQYF.

The chain is built from TRBV29-1 and TRBJ2-7; TCRdb returns TRBD1, unconfirmable since there is no DNA. The germline CDR1 and CDR2 sequences are SQVTM and ANQGSEA. The CDR3 extends over 14 amino acids. The CDR3 region is CSVDQGTLRYEQYF.

This chain links TRBV6-1 with TRBJ1-4. This CDR3 comprises 15 residues. The V gene's germline CDR1 is MNHNS and CDR2 SASEGT. The chain's CDR3 is CASRPHGGTNEKLFF.

The gene calls are TRBV7-9 and TRBJ2-3; absent DNA, TCRdb's TRBD1 call cannot be checked. The CDR3 length is 14 residues. Germline CDR1 is SEHNR and CDR2 is FQNEAQ (reference sequence). The CDR3 here is CASSLSRQTDTQYF.

The rearrangement uses TRBV3-1 and TRBJ2-3. The germline gives CDR1 LGHDT, CDR2 YNNKEL (reference sequence). This CDR3 has 16 residues. CDR3 protein: CASSQRPFERTDTQYF.

V gene TRBV6-5 combines with J gene TRBJ2-1; the D call from TCRdb, TRBD1, cannot be confirmed without DNA. Germline V CDR1 and CDR2: MNHEY, SVGAGI. The CDR3 is 12 amino acids. The CDR3 region is CASSKQGSQQFF.

The rearrangement links TRBV28 to TRBJ2-5; the D call from TCRdb, TRBD1, cannot be confirmed without DNA. The CDR3 length is 14 residues. Germline CDR1 is MDHEN and CDR2 is SYDVKM. CDR3 amino acids: CASSSADRGETQYF.

The gene calls are TRBV29-1 and TRBJ2-3; TCRdb returns TRBD1, unconfirmable since there is no DNA. CDR3 size: 18 residues. Germline-derived CDR1 and CDR2 are SQVTM and ANQGSEA. The chain's CDR3 is CSVLVGGQGRIRTDTQYF.

The J gene is TRBJ1-1, the V gene TRBV28; the D call from TCRdb, TRBD1, cannot be confirmed without DNA. Germline V gene data show CDR1 as MDHEN and CDR2 as SYDVKM. The CDR3 length is 13 residues. CDR3 amino acids: CASSHLTSQGPFF.

The CDR3 sequence: CSVEDLGRGGTYEQYF. The chain combines TRBV29-1 with TRBJ2-7; TCRdb returns TRBD1, unconfirmable since there is no DNA. This CDR3 is 16 amino acids long. The germline CDR1 and CDR2 sequences are SQVTM and ANQGSEA.

The chain uses TRBV7-8 and TRBJ1-2; checking the TCRdb D call of TRBD1 is not possible without DNA. Germline-derived CDR1 and CDR2 are SGHVS and FQNEAQ. This CDR3 is 15 amino acids long. The chain's CDR3 is CASREPGTGNDGYTF.